What follows are 5 T cell receptor beta chains derived from one specimen sequenced in a study of neurological immune-mediated disorders. TCRdb reanalysed the 5' RACE reads using MiXCR and keeps one entry per CDR3 protein. Of about 40,000 distinct CDR3 sequences detected, around 13% appear once; the ten largest clones hold approximately 3.6%. The sample consisted of CD4+ T cells from blood. These TCRs come from a woman aged 55 to 70 with HTLV-1-associated myelopathy (HAM/TSP).

There are many counts of this clonotype. V gene TRBV6-1 combines with J gene TRBJ2-2; D unresolved. The V end was cut by 0 bases, the J end by 1 base, with 9 bases between. This CDR3 has 16 amino acids. Per the germline V gene, CDR1 is MNHNS and CDR2 is SASEGT. CDR3 in amino acids: CASSEAGARNTGELFF. For the CDR3, the DNA is TGTGCCAGCAGTGAAGCAGGAGCGCGGAACACCGGGGAGCTGTTTTTT.

This clonotype was seen ten or more times. This chain joins TRBV20-1 and TRBJ1-4, with D uncertain. The CDR3 covers 14 residues. The ends were cut back, 3 bases at V and 4 bases at J, with 12 bases in the middle. Germline CDR1 reads DFQATT; CDR2 reads SNEGSKA (reference sequence). The CDR3 DNA reads as TGCAGTGCTAGTCCTGACGTAGTTAATGAAAAACTGTTTTTT. It specifies CSASPDVVNEKLFF.

In its sample, this clonotype was seen many times. The chain couples TRBV3-1 to TRBJ2-1; 13 bases align to TRBD2. Unmatched junction bases numbered 8, after V lost 0 bases and J lost 9 bases. CDR1 is LGHDT and CDR2 is YNNKEL in the germline V gene (reference sequence). The CDR3 loop spans 17 amino acids. The CDR3 region has the DNA TGTGCCAGCAGCCAAGATCTACTAGCGGGGGGGCCGAGTGAGCAGTTCTTC. Translating gives CASSQDLLAGGPSEQFF.

The chain has TRBV7-6 and TRBJ1-1, with TRBD1 matching over 7 bases. The CDR3 length is 13 residues. V was pared by 1 base and J by 5 bases, with 1 base of the junction left unmatched. Germline V gene sequence: CDR1 SGHVS, CDR2 FNYEAQ. As DNA, the CDR3 is TGTGCCAGCAGCTTAGACAGGGGTACTGAAGCTTTCTTT. As protein: CASSLDRGTEAFF.

CDR3 DNA sequence: TGCAGTGCTAGAGACCGGCAGAACACTGAAGCTTTCTTT. Translation gives CSARDRQNTEAFF. V usage is TRBV20-1 and J usage is TRBJ1-1; D gene unclear. Germline values: CDR1 DFQATT, CDR2 SNEGSKA (reference sequence). The CDR3 has 13 amino acids. Trimming pared 0 bases from V and 1 base from J, leaving 6 bases between.